This TCR beta chain comes out of a study of T cell repertoires in cytomegalovirus infection. Whole-study context: Public TCR beta signatures indicated both CMV infection and matching HLA type. Notes on the study in general: HLA-C-restricted CMV clonotypes gave the most frequent clonotype in two of eight donors.

MiXCR was run by TCRdb on the reads, yielding one entry per CDR3 protein. The table shows about 900,000 distinct CDR3 sequences, with approximately 32% occurring only once. Regarding this clonotype: Its specificity is unknown.

J lost 1 base, V lost 0 bases, and 9 bases had no gene match. The CDR3 runs 17 residues. The germline gives CDR1 DFQATT, CDR2 SNEGSKA (reference sequence). The chain has TRBV20-1 and TRBJ2-5; TRBD2 agrees at 9 bases. This clonotype originated in a human donor in good health (CMV status not recorded). Some clones in this sample may be carry-over from other donors' samples. The specimen was cultured CD8+ T cells from PBMCs, collected from culture after CMV antigen stimulation. CDR3 amino acids: CSARDLQRGVIQETQYF. For the CDR3, the DNA is TGCAGTGCTAGAGATCTCCAGCGGGGGGTTATCCAAGAGACCCAGTACTTC.